A single TCR beta chain is shown here with its context. The antigen it binds to is not known. Base quality data are lacking; no much larger clone is found one base away. Whole blood was collected in K2EDTA tubes by collaborating institutions according to the institutions' own protocols. For TCRbeta analysis, collaborators shipped samples as frozen whole blood, isolated PBMCs, or DNA extracted from either of those sample types. The immunoSEQ Assay, a bias-controlled multiplex PCR, was used to amplify TCRbeta CDR3 regions from genomic DNA. The original pipeline was this. Nucleated cell counts per sample were estimated from amplification of reference gene primers within the assay. To quantify the absolute abundance of each unique TCRbeta CDR3 rearrangement, sequence reads were collapsed and filtered. For each sample, productive Simpson clonality was calculated as the square root of Simpson's diversity index over productive rearrangements. The source is immuneACCESS, and TCRdb retained only in-frame sequences with V and J called. Part of the clones is not carried over; for the studies checked, unresolved V genes explain less than half of this, and the remainder is unexplained. That table furnishes V, J and clone size, whereas the DNA furnished D and trimming. This sample lists tens of thousands of clones; approximately 90% were detected once. Less than 2.5% of the sample is taken by the ten largest.

These data come from a study of blood T cell repertoires in COVID-19 (dated by TCRdb to 2019 to 2021). Describing the broader study: Samples covering the acute and convalescent phases of COVID-19 were provided by collaborators in the United States, Italy and Spain. Nearly every sample came with metadata listing a de-identified subject ID, COVID-19 status, age in years and sex. The repertoires were released in a freely available public database intended as a resource for research on the immune response to SARS-CoV-2. The samples were drawn from two sources: the first 160 participants of the ongoing ImmuneRACE study, and fewer than 1,500 subjects contributed by 6 global collaborators. The prospective study material was composed of cDNA or gDNA derived from T cells, B-cell-depleted T cells, or PBMCs. Where available, HLA class I and class II types were taken from metadata supplied by the sample provider and were not determined by assay-based typing. The dataset comprised deeply sampled blood TCRbeta repertoires from subjects exposed to, actively infected with, or recovered from COVID-19. The study at large found these results: Clinical and demographic metadata were provided uncurated, with the amount varying by source and participant.

The receptor was derived from a human donor with active COVID-19. The donor label of this sample is uncertain. Sequences were obtained from peripheral blood.

The CDR3 loop reads CASSIVGQSNQPQHF. Here is the DNA: TGTGCCAGTAGTATAGTAGGACAGAGCAATCAGCCCCAGCATTTT. The receptor chain draws on TRBV19 and TRBJ1-5; a tentative D match to TRBD1 spans 6 bases. The CDR3 has 15 amino acids, counting the end cysteine and phenylalanine. The retained sequence is limited to the CDR3, 45 bases, with the frame set at the first base. Based on the germline V gene (reference sequence), the CDR1 and CDR2 sequences are LNHDA and SQIVND. At the junction V is shortened by 1 base and J by 1 base, with 8 bases in between.